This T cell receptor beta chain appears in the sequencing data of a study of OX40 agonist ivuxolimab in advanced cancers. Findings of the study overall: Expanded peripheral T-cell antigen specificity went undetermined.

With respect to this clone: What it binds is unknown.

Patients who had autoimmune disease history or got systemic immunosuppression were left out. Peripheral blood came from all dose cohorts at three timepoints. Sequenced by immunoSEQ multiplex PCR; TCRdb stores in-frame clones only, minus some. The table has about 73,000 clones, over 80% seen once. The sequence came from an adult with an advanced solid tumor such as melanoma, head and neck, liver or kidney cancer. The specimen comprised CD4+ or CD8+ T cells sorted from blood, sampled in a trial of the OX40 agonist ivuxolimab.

CDR3 sequence (DNA): TGTGCCAGCTCACCAGGGGTATTGGCCCCCTACGAGCAGTACTTC. Protein: CASSPGVLAPYEQYF. This chain connects TRBV18 to TRBJ2-7; D not resolved. Germline V gene data show CDR1 as KGHSH and CDR2 as LQKENI. Deletions cut 2 bases from V and 2 bases from J, with 13 bases between. The CDR3 length is 15 residues.